These T cell receptor beta chains were read from a single sample in a study of T cell clones after liver transplantation. Sequencing used immunoSEQ multiplex PCR; TCRdb keeps in-frame clones, though not all of them. The data hold 45,000 to 60,000 clones, with around three quarters observed a single time. The specimen was CD4+ T cells from blood, collected at the approximately 15-month timepoint. These receptors all come from a human patient who received a liver transplant. Some T cells may be graft donor cells. The CDR3 runs from the conserved cysteine through the conserved F or W. Each record gives: V gene, clone size, D gene, J gene, CDR3 protein, CDR3 DNA. D genes are given only for firm matches. Size is omitted from some rows. Given values are once, few, many or a class for expanded clones.

v_call: TRBV19; clone_size: .; d_call: TRBD1; j_call: TRBJ2-6; cdr3_aa: CASSRRDSGIGANVLTF; cdr3_nt: TGTGCCAGTAGTCGAAGGGACAGCGGAATTGGGGCCAACGTCCTGACTTTC
v_call: TRBV6-6; clone_size: .; d_call: TRBD1; j_call: TRBJ1-2; cdr3_aa: CASSLQGAGGYTF; cdr3_nt: TGTGCCAGCAGCCTTCAGGGGGCCGGTGGCTACACCTTC
v_call: TRBV5-6; clone_size: .; d_call: .; j_call: TRBJ1-6; cdr3_aa: CASSLSVWGQFPSPLHF; cdr3_nt: TGTGCCAGCAGCTTGTCTGTATGGGGTCAGTTCCCTTCACCCCTCCACTTT
v_call: TRBV5-1; clone_size: few; d_call: TRBD1; j_call: TRBJ2-6; cdr3_aa: CASGQDSGANVLTF; cdr3_nt: TGCGCCAGCGGACAGGACTCTGGGGCCAACGTCCTGACTTTC
v_call: TRBV27; clone_size: .; d_call: TRBD1; j_call: TRBJ1-5; cdr3_aa: CASSRRQGFDQPQHF; cdr3_nt: TGTGCCAGCAGCCGGAGACAGGGGTTTGACCAGCCCCAGCATTTT
v_call: TRBV5-1; clone_size: .; d_call: .; j_call: TRBJ2-7; cdr3_aa: CASSVTYQGSQYF; cdr3_nt: TGCGCCAGCAGCGTAACGTACCAGGGATCACAGTACTTC
v_call: TRBV18; clone_size: .; d_call: .; j_call: TRBJ2-6; cdr3_aa: CASSPRVSGANVLTF; cdr3_nt: TGTGCCAGCTCACCCAGGGTCTCTGGGGCCAACGTCCTGACTTTC
v_call: TRBV15; clone_size: .; d_call: .; j_call: TRBJ1-1; cdr3_aa: CATSRPSENTEAFF; cdr3_nt: TGTGCCACCAGCAGGCCAAGTGAGAACACTGAAGCTTTCTTT
v_call: TRBV10-3; clone_size: many; d_call: TRBD1; j_call: TRBJ1-2; cdr3_aa: CAISHPRGTGDGYTF; cdr3_nt: TGTGCCATCTCGCACCCCCGCGGGACAGGGGACGGCTACACCTTC
v_call: TRBV11-2; clone_size: .; d_call: .; j_call: TRBJ2-4; cdr3_aa: CASSSAWNIQYF; cdr3_nt: TGTGCCAGCAGCTCTGCTTGGAACATTCAGTACTTC
v_call: TRBV6-5; clone_size: .; d_call: TRBD1; j_call: TRBJ2-3; cdr3_aa: CASRDRGPDTQYF; cdr3_nt: TGTGCCAGCCGGGACAGGGGGCCAGATACGCAGTATTTT
v_call: TRBV30; clone_size: few; d_call: .; j_call: TRBJ2-3; cdr3_aa: CAWSVAVFTDTQYF; cdr3_nt: TGTGCCTGGAGTGTCGCGGTATTCACAGATACGCAGTATTTT
v_call: TRBV28; clone_size: few; d_call: .; j_call: TRBJ1-5; cdr3_aa: CASSMTVPSNQPQHF; cdr3_nt: TGTGCCAGCAGTATGACAGTTCCGAGCAATCAGCCCCAGCATTTT
v_call: TRBV5-4; clone_size: .; d_call: .; j_call: TRBJ2-5; cdr3_aa: CASSLGQREETQYF; cdr3_nt: TGTGCCAGCAGCTTGGGACAGCGAGAAGAGACCCAGTACTTC
v_call: TRBV19; clone_size: .; d_call: TRBD2; j_call: TRBJ2-5; cdr3_aa: CASSMYTSGTLETQYF; cdr3_nt: TGTGCCAGTAGTATGTACACTAGCGGTACCCTAGAGACCCAGTACTTC
v_call: TRBV11-2; clone_size: .; d_call: .; j_call: TRBJ2-4; cdr3_aa: CASSQGGGADIQYF; cdr3_nt: TGTGCCAGCAGCCAAGGAGGGGGGGCTGACATTCAGTACTTC